This TCR beta chain is from a study of OX40 agonist ivuxolimab in advanced cancers. Overall study results and limits: Certain nonresponding patients likewise had low normalized T-cell clonal expansion.

The ends were cut back, 0 bases at V and 3 bases at J, with 2 bases in the middle. This CDR3 has 12 residues. Germline CDR1 SGDLS, CDR2 YYNGEE. Clones were sequenced by immunoSEQ multiplex PCR, and TCRdb holds only the in-frame ones, with some missing. The repertoire includes 50,000 to 75,000 clones, roughly four fifths of them detected once, and roughly 3.2% sits in the top ten. The sample holds one count of this clone. Its specificity is unknown. The chain is built from TRBV9 and TRBJ2-3; D ambiguous. Sequences were derived from CD4+ or CD8+ T cells sorted from blood, sampled in a trial of the OX40 agonist ivuxolimab. This TCR was recovered from an adult with an advanced solid tumor such as melanoma, head and neck, liver or kidney cancer. Here the CDR3 DNA reads TGTGCCAGCAGCGTAGGAACAGATACGCAGTATTTT. This codes for CASSVGTDTQYF.